This TCR beta chain was recovered during a study of blood T cell repertoires in COVID-19. Study-level information: There were acute and convalescent COVID-19 samples, and they came from the United States, Italy and Spain. PBMCs, B-cell-depleted T cells, or T cells were the source of the cDNA or gDNA that made up the material.

V dropped 5 bases and J dropped 1; count of bases not matched to a gene: 10. The germline CDR1 and CDR2 sequences are SGHTA and FQGNSA. The CDR3 runs to 17 residues. Authors' methods: Amplification from reference gene primers served as the basis for estimated nucleated cell counts. Profiling relied on immunoSEQ multiplex PCR, and the TCRdb table lists in-frame clones only, not all of them. That table is the source of V, J and clone size, and D and trimming were worked out from the DNA. The sample lists 6,500 to 9,000 clones; around 88% were seen once. Specimen: peripheral blood. This sequence was found in a woman aged 55-69 years with active COVID-19. The chain employs TRBV7-2 and TRBJ2-3, with TRBD2 identical over 9 bases. CDR3: CASSGRSASGGTDTQYF. CDR3 bases: TGTGCCAGCAGCGGCAGGTCGGCTAGCGGGGGCACAGATACGCAGTATTTT.